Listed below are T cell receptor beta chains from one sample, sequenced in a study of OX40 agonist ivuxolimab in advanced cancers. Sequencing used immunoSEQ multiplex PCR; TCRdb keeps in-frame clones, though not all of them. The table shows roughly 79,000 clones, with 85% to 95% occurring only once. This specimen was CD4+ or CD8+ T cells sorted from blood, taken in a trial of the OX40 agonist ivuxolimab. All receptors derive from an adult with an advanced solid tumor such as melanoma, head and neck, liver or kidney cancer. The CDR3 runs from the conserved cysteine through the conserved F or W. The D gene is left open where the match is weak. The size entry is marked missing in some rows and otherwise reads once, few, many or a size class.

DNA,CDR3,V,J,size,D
TGTGCCATCAGTTCAAGAACTCCGGACGAGCAGTACTTC,CAISSRTPDEQYF,TRBV10-3,TRBJ2-7,NA,NA
TGTGCCAGCAGCGTCCGACTAGCGGGGGACCAAGAGACCCAGTACTTC,CASSVRLAGDQETQYF,TRBV9,TRBJ2-5,NA,TRBD2
TGTGCCAGCAGTGCTCAGGGGGCTGGGGCCAACGTCCTGACTTTC,CASSAQGAGANVLTF,TRBV6-1,TRBJ2-6,NA,TRBD1
TGTGCCAGCAGTGCTTTAGGGGCGGAGGAGACCCAGTACTTC,CASSALGAEETQYF,TRBV6-1,TRBJ2-5,NA,NA
TGTGCCAGCAGTGTATTGGCTAGCGGAGTGAGTTCCTACAATGAGCAGTTCTTC,CASSVLASGVSSYNEQFF,TRBV2,TRBJ2-1,NA,TRBD2
TGTGCCAGCACACACACAGGACTGAACACTGAAGCTTTCTTT,CASTHTGLNTEAFF,TRBV27,TRBJ1-1,NA,NA
TGTGCCAGCAGTTTTCTAACTTCTAACTATGGCTACACCTTC,CASSFLTSNYGYTF,TRBV27,TRBJ1-2,NA,NA
TGTGCCAGCAGCCTAAACTTAGCGGGGGGGCTCGTAGATACGCAGTATTTT,CASSLNLAGGLVDTQYF,TRBV4-2,TRBJ2-3,NA,TRBD2
TGTGCCAGCAGTTACGTAAGGAGTTCCGGCTACACCTTC,CASSYVRSSGYTF,TRBV6-5,TRBJ1-2,NA,NA
TGTGCCAGCAGCTTCTCAACGGGTTTTACCTACGAGCAGTACTTC,CASSFSTGFTYEQYF,TRBV7-2,TRBJ2-7,NA,NA
TGCGCCAGCTCCGGGACAGGGCGCCACGAGCAGTACTTC,CASSGTGRHEQYF,TRBV4-1,TRBJ2-7,NA,TRBD1
TGCGCCAGCAGCGCTACAGGGGCGGGAACTAGGGAGCAGTACTTC,CASSATGAGTREQYF,TRBV5-1,TRBJ2-7,NA,NA
TGTGCCAGTCGGGGGGCGGAGGATGGCACTGAAGCTTTCTTT,CASRGAEDGTEAFF,TRBV19,TRBJ1-1,NA,NA
TGTGCCAGCAGCACCCCTGTCCGTAGCTCTGGAAACACCATATATTTT,CASSTPVRSSGNTIYF,TRBV7-6,TRBJ1-3,NA,NA
TGTGCCAGCAGCTTATCGTCGGCCAATGAGCAGTTCTTC,CASSLSSANEQFF,TRBV7-8,TRBJ2-1,NA,NA
TGTGCCAGCAGTGACTCTATTCCGTACCGGGACAGGGTTTATCAGCCCCAGCATTTT,CASSDSIPYRDRVYQPQHF,TRBV6-4,TRBJ1-5,NA,TRBD1
TGCGCCAGCAGCCTTTTCGGCGGGACAGATACGCAGTATTTT,CASSLFGGTDTQYF,TRBV4-1,TRBJ2-3,few,NA
TGTGCCAGCAGTTCCTCGGCAGGGGAGACCCAAGAGACCCAGTACTTC,CASSSSAGETQETQYF,TRBV27,TRBJ2-5,NA,NA
TGTGCCAGCAGCTTAATGCCAGGGGGCGGTGGCTACACCTTC,CASSLMPGGGGYTF,TRBV7-6,TRBJ1-2,NA,TRBD1
TGTGCCAGCAGGACTTCAGGGGGCTTTAATTCACCCCTCCACTTT,CASRTSGGFNSPLHF,TRBV5-6,TRBJ1-6,NA,TRBD1
TGTGCCAGCTCACCTACGGACAGCCCATTCTACGAGCAGTACTTC,CASSPTDSPFYEQYF,TRBV18,TRBJ2-7,NA,NA
TGTGCCAGCAGTTTATCTCCGCAGGGGGGAAACACCATATATTTT,CASSLSPQGGNTIYF,TRBV27,TRBJ1-3,NA,NA
TGTGCCAGCAGCTCTGCCGGGCGCCCCTACGAGCAGTACTTC,CASSSAGRPYEQYF,TRBV11-2,TRBJ2-7,NA,NA